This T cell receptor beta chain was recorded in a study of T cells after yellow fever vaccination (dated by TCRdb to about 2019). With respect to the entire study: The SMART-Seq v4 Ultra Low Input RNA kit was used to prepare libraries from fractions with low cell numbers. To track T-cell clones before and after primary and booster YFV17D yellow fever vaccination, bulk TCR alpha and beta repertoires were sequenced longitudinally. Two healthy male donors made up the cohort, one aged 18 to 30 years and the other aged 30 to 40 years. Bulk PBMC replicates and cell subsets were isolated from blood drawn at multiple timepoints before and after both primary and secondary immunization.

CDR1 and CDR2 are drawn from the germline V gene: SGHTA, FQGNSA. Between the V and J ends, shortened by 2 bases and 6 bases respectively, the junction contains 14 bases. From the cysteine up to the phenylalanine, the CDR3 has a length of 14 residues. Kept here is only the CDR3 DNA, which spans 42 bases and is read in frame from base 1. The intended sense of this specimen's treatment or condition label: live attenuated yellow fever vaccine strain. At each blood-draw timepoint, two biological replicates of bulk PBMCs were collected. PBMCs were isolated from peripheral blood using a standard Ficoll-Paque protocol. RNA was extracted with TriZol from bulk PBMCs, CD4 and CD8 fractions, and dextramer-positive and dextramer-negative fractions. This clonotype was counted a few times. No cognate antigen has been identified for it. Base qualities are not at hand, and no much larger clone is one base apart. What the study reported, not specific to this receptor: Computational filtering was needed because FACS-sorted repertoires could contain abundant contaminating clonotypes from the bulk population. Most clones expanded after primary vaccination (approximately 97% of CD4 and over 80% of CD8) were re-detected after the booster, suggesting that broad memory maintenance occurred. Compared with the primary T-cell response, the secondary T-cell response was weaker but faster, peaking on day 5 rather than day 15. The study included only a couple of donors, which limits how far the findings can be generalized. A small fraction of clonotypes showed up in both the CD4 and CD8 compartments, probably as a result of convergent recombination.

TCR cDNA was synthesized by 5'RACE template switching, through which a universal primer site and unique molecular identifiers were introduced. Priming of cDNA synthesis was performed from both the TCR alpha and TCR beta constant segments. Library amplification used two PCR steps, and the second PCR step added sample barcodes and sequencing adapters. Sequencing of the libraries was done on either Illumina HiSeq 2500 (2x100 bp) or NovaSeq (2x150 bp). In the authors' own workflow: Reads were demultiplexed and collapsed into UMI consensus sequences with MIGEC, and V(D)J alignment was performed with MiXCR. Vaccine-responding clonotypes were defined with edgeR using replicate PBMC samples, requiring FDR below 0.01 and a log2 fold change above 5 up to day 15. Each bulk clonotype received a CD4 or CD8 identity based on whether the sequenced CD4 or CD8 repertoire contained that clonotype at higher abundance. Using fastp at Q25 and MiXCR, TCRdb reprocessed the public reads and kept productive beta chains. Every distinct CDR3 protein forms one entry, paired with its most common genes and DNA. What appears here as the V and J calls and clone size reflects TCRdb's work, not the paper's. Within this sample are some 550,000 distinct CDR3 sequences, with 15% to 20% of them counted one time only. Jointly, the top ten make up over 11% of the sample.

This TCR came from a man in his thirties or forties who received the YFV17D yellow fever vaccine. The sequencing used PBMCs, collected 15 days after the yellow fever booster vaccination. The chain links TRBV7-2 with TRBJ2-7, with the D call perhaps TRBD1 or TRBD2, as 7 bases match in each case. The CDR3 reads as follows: CASSLRGRGGEQYF. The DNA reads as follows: TGTGCCAGCAGCTTAAGGGGCAGGGGGGGCGAGCAGTACTTC.